The T cell receptor beta chain described here comes from a study of type 1 regulatory T cells. Study-wide context: An in vitro protocol generated T-allo10, a Tr1-enriched, alloantigen-specific CD4 T cell product.

The CDR3 is made up of 17 amino acids. Germline assignment: CDR1 LNHNV and CDR2 YYDKDF (reference sequence). Trimming left V 3 bases short and J 2 bases short, with 16 bases between. A single record per CDR3 protein comes from TCRdb applying MiXCR to the reads. The table shows 80,000 to 100,000 distinct CDR3 sequences, with around 30% occurring only once. What was sequenced was CD4+ T cells, either the whole sample or a sorted fraction (not recorded which). The TCR originated in a human donor in good health. This sequence joins TRBV15 and TRBJ2-2; D unresolved. CDR3 amino acids: CATSSALSEINTGELFF. CDR3 in DNA: TGTGCCACCAGCAGTGCCCTCAGCGAGATCAACACCGGGGAGCTGTTTTTT. The full variable domain, rest sourced from reference TRBV15 and TRBJ2-2, is DAMVIQNPRYQVTQFGKPVTLSCSQTLNHNVMYWYQQKSSQAPKLLFHYYDKDFNNEADTPDNFQSRRPNTSFCFLDIRSPGLGDTAMYLCATSSALSEINTGELFFGEGSRLTVL.